The 32 T cell receptor beta chains in this list originate from one sample, sequenced in a study of shared clonotypes between healthy human individuals. The assay was immunoSEQ multiplex PCR, and TCRdb's table has in-frame clones only and misses some. The table has more than 2,000,000 clones, over 85% seen once. The sample comprised naive CD4+ T cells sorted from blood. Indicated subset: CD45RA+ positively selected. Source of these receptors: a man younger than 35 in good health.

The rearrangement uses TRBV2 and TRBJ2-1; the match to TRBD2 covers 8 bases. The V gene's germline CDR1 is SNHLY and CDR2 FYNNEI. This CDR3 spans 15 amino acids. Trimming removed 5 bases from V and 0 bases from J; junction bases left unmatched: 3. The CDR3, as DNA: TGTGCCAGCAGTCGCGGGGGGAGCTCCTACAATGAGCAGTTCTTC. This gives the protein CASSRGGSSYNEQFF.

This chain uses TRBV5-5 with TRBJ2-5; maybe TRBD1 (5 bases). CDR1 and CDR2 from the germline V gene are SGHKS and YYEKEE (reference sequence). Trimming pared 7 bases from V and 1 base from J, leaving 14 bases between. The CDR3 runs to 14 residues. CDR3 sequence (DNA): TGTGCCAGCGCCGCGACAGCGACCCAAGAGACCCAGTACTTC. It translates to CASAATATQETQYF.

CDR3 residues: CASSVFEGTGELFF. The CDR3, as DNA: TGTGCCAGCAGCGTTTTCGAAGGGACGGGGGAGCTGTTTTTT. The chain recombines TRBV9 with TRBJ2-2; D might be TRBD1 or TRBD2, each matching 5 bases. The ends were cut back, 2 bases at V and 8 bases at J, with 13 bases in the middle. Germline values: CDR1 SGDLS, CDR2 YYNGEE. This CDR3 region has 14 residues.

The chain recombines TRBV11-2 with TRBJ1-2; D not resolved. CDR1 and CDR2 (germline): SGHAT, FQNNGV. The CDR3 totals 12 residues. Trimming removed 4 bases at V and 7 bases at J, with 10 bases between. The DNA of the CDR3 is TGTGCCAGCAGCTCCGGACGGGTTGGCTACACCTTC. The encoded protein is CASSSGRVGYTF.

Turning to this clone: Other DNA sequences within the sample encode an identical CDR3. The J gene is TRBJ2-1, the V gene TRBV9, with unresolved D. The CDR3 runs 11 residues. Between the trimmed V and J ends, which lost 0 bases and 7 bases, there was a span of 2 bases. CDR1 and CDR2 (germline): SGDLS, YYNGEE. CDR3 DNA sequence: TGTGCCAGCAGCGTAGATAATGAGCAGTTCTTC. Translated, it gives CASSVDNEQFF.

The chain has TRBV5-1 and TRBJ2-7; TRBD2 agrees at 10 bases. The V segment lost 3 bases and the J segment 0 bases; nucleotides outside the gene matches: 3. The CDR3 loop spans 15 amino acids. Per the germline V gene, CDR1 is SGHRS and CDR2 is YFSETQ. The CDR3 DNA reads TGCGCCAGCAGCTCACAGCGGGGGGGCTCCTACGAGCAGTACTTC. Translating gives CASSSQRGGSYEQYF.

The V call is TRBV7-2, the J call TRBJ1-5; 8 bases are a match to TRBD1. The trim removed 1 base at V and 4 bases at J, leaving 6 bases unmatched. CDR1 SGHTA and CDR2 FQGNSA come from the germline V gene. CDR3 length: 16 residues. CDR3 amino acids: CASSLGRQGANQPQHF. CDR3 nucleotide sequence: TGTGCCAGCAGCTTAGGACGGCAGGGGGCGAATCAGCCCCAGCATTTT.

V usage is TRBV19 and J usage is TRBJ1-5; perhaps TRBD1 as D (6 bases). CDR1 is LNHDA, CDR2 SQIVND, per germline (reference sequence). The CDR3 is made up of 17 amino acids. V lost 4 bases and J lost 7, with 23 bases in between. This CDR3 is CASSTNPWTAGSQPQHF. CDR3 nucleotide sequence: TGTGCCAGTAGTACCAACCCCTGGACAGCGGGCAGCCAGCCCCAGCATTTT.

The chain employs TRBV18 and TRBJ2-2, with D unresolved. V was pared by 2 bases and J by 8 bases, with 9 bases between. Per the germline V gene, CDR1 is KGHSH and CDR2 is LQKENI. The CDR3 runs to 13 residues. CDR3 protein: CASSPGIEGELFF. The CDR3 coding sequence is TGTGCCAGCTCACCAGGGATTGAGGGGGAGCTGTTTTTT. The full variable domain, its missing parts supplied by reference TRBV18 and TRBJ2-2, is NAGVMQNPRHLVRRRGQEARLRCSPMKGHSHVYWYRQLPEEGLKFMVYLQKENIIDESGMPKERFSAEFPKEGPSILRIQQVVRGDSAAYFCASSPGIEGELFFGEGSRLTVL.

The CDR3 DNA follows: TGCGCCAGCAGCTTGGGAGCAGCGGAAGATATCGAGCAGTACTTC. Protein sequence: CASSLGAAEDIEQYF. This sequence joins TRBV5-1 and TRBJ2-7, with a tentative D call TRBD2 (5 bases). Germline CDR1 and CDR2: SGHRS and YFSETQ. V lost 0 bases, J lost 6 bases, and 16 bases lay in between. This CDR3 has 15 amino acids.

The chain carries TRBV28 and TRBJ2-1, with 9 bases aligning to TRBD1. The CDR3 has 16 amino acids. Germline loops: CDR1 MDHEN, CDR2 SYDVKM. The trim removed 5 bases at V and 6 bases at J, leaving 11 bases unmatched. The CDR3 DNA is TGTGCCAGCAGTACCTCGGGGACAGGGAGGGTCAATGAGCAGTTCTTC. Translating it yields CASSTSGTGRVNEQFF.

The gene calls are TRBV2 and TRBJ2-6; tentative D call: TRBD2 (5 bases). The germline V gene has CDR1 SNHLY and CDR2 FYNNEI. The CDR3 runs 15 residues. Trimming pared 7 bases from V and 2 bases from J, leaving 12 bases between. This CDR3 reads CASTPEGAGANVLTF. The CDR3 DNA sequence: TGTGCCAGCACCCCAGAGGGAGCTGGGGCCAACGTCCTGACTTTC.

V is TRBV7-2 and J is TRBJ2-3, with D tentatively TRBD2 (6 bases). CDR3 size: 15 residues. Germline V CDR1 and CDR2: SGHTA, FQGNSA. V lost 8 bases, J lost 5 bases, and 20 bases lay in between. CDR3 residues: CASGPRAAGIDTQYF. CDR3 nucleotides: TGTGCCAGCGGACCCAGGGCCGCGGGGATAGATACGCAGTATTTT.

This sequence joins TRBV10-3 and TRBJ2-5, with 8 bases aligning to TRBD1. This CDR3 region has 15 residues. Germline lookup yields CDR1 ENHRY and CDR2 SYGVKD. The ends lost 4 bases at V and 1 base at J; junction bases unmatched: 5. DNA of the CDR3: TGTGCCATCAGTGGTAACAGGGGGTCCCAAGAGACCCAGTACTTC. This gives the protein CAISGNRGSQETQYF.

This clone showed up just once. The gene calls are TRBV4-2 and TRBJ2-6; 10 bases map to TRBD1. V was pared by 1 base and J by 2 bases, with 2 bases of the junction left unmatched. There are 17 residues in the CDR3. Germline CDR1 reads LGHNA; CDR2 reads YNFKEQ. The CDR3 DNA reads TGTGCCAGCAGCCAAGGGACAGGGGGTACTGGGGCCAACGTCCTGACTTTC. Its protein product is CASSQGTGGTGANVLTF.

This clone was observed once. The rearrangement joins TRBV27 to TRBJ1-2; TRBD1 matches 7 bases. Germline V lookup: CDR1 MNHEY, CDR2 SMNVEV (reference sequence). With 5 bases clipped from V and 4 bases from J, the junction kept 7 bases outside the gene matches. The CDR3 covers 14 residues. The CDR3 nucleotides are TGTGCCAGCAGTGGGACAGCCGGAAGCTATGGCTACACCTTC. Its protein is CASSGTAGSYGYTF.

On this clone: At one of its ends the junction is not consistent with the germline gene, which may arise from a read error. The gene calls are TRBV7-9 and TRBJ2-7, with 9 bases that match TRBD2. CDR1 and CDR2 (germline): SEHNR, FQNEAQ (reference sequence). The CDR3 length is 14 residues. The CDR3 DNA is TGTGCCAGCAGCATAGCGGGGGTAACCTACGAGCAGTACTTC. It encodes CASSIAGVTYEQYF.

V and J are TRBV4-1 and TRBJ2-7, with 9 bases identical to TRBD2. With 0 bases clipped from V and 4 bases from J, the junction kept 4 bases outside the gene matches. The CDR3 runs to 15 residues. Germline V gene lookup returns CDR1 MGHRA and CDR2 YSYEKL. Here the CDR3 reads CASSQEGLAQYEQYF. The CDR3 region has the DNA TGCGCCAGCAGCCAAGAGGGACTAGCCCAATACGAGCAGTACTTC.

This chain joins TRBV7-2 and TRBJ2-1, with 8 positions matching TRBD1. V was clipped by 5 bases and J by 7 bases; unmatched bases: 10. Germline V gives CDR1 SGHTA, CDR2 FQGNSA. There are 15 residues in the CDR3. This chain's CDR3 is CASSPDRGLGNEQFF. CDR3 nucleotides: TGTGCCAGCAGCCCAGACAGGGGTCTGGGTAATGAGCAGTTCTTC.

This clone was seen once. This chain uses TRBV6-5 with TRBJ2-7; 8 bases are a match to TRBD1. V lost 5 bases and J lost 5; bases outside the gene matches: 8. This CDR3 has 14 amino acids. Germline V CDR1 and CDR2: MNHEY, SVGAGI. The CDR3 region has the DNA TGTGCCAGCAGTCGACAGGGGCTTCGGAACGAGCAGTACTTC. Protein: CASSRQGLRNEQYF.

V usage is TRBV5-1 and J usage is TRBJ1-1; D is uncertain. From germline, CDR1 is SGHRS and CDR2 YFSETQ. CDR3 length: 15 residues. V was pared by 0 bases and J by 0 bases, with 9 bases between. CDR3 DNA: TGCGCCAGCAGCTTGGGGGGTCCCATGAACACTGAAGCTTTCTTT. Translating it yields CASSLGGPMNTEAFF.

For the CDR3, the DNA is TGCGCCAGCAGCTTGGGTGGGACTAGCCCCTACAATGAGCAGTTCTTC. Translated: CASSLGGTSPYNEQFF. V gene TRBV5-1 combines with J gene TRBJ2-1; 9 nucleotides match TRBD2. From germline, CDR1 is SGHRS and CDR2 YFSETQ. Trimming cost V 0 bases and J 2 bases; bases outside gene matches: 3. CDR3 length: 16 amino acids.

The chain couples TRBV2 to TRBJ2-7; TRBD2 might be the D (6 bases). The germline CDR1 and CDR2 sequences are SNHLY and FYNNEI. The CDR3 extends over 14 amino acids. Trimming cost V 5 bases and J 0 bases, with 11 bases left between them. The CDR3 region has the DNA TGTGCCAGCAGTTATCGGGGGAGCTCCTACGAGCAGTACTTC. It encodes CASSYRGSSYEQYF.

This clone was counted a single time. CDR3 sequence: CASSMSTGGLGNTIYF. In DNA, the CDR3 is TGTGCCAGTAGTATGTCCACGGGGGGCCTCGGAAACACCATATATTTT. The chain links TRBV19 to TRBJ1-3; weak D call: TRBD1 (6 bases). Germline CDR1 reads LNHDA; CDR2 reads SQIVND (reference sequence). The CDR3 has 16 amino acids. V shed 3 bases and J shed 4 bases, with 16 bases lying between them.

The chain employs TRBV5-1 and TRBJ2-1; 8 bases align to TRBD2. CDR1 is SGHRS, CDR2 YFSETQ, per germline. The CDR3 is 13 residues long. Losses at the gene ends were 5 bases for V and 14 bases for J; bases not matched to a gene: 12. The CDR3 reads CASSTQDSGSKFF. The CDR3 DNA reads TGCGCCAGCAGTACCCAGGACAGCGGGAGTAAGTTCTTC.

As regards this clone: The sample contains more than one DNA sequence encoding this CDR3. The chain uses TRBV7-2 and TRBJ2-7; 8 bases are shared with TRBD1. Trimming cost V 5 bases and J 2 bases; bases outside gene matches: 5. Germline values: CDR1 SGHTA, CDR2 FQGNSA. The CDR3 loop spans 14 amino acids. This CDR3 reads CASSLGQGAYEQYF. CDR3 nucleotides: TGTGCCAGCAGCCTCGGACAGGGAGCCTACGAGCAGTACTTC.

This clone showed up just once. The genes are TRBV6-5 and TRBJ1-6, with D maybe TRBD1 (5 bases). This CDR3 spans 14 amino acids. Germline V CDR1 and CDR2: MNHEY, SVGAGI. V was cut by 0 bases and J by 10 bases, with 10 bases left in between. The CDR3 protein is CASSYSEGPSPLHF. The CDR3 DNA sequence: TGTGCCAGCAGTTACTCGGAGGGGCCGTCACCCCTCCACTTT.

This clone was recorded only once. The chain employs TRBV5-5 and TRBJ1-2, with D perhaps TRBD1 (6 bases). CDR3 length: 16 residues. With 2 bases removed from V and 1 base from J, the gap between germline ends came to 15 bases. The V gene's germline CDR1 is SGHKS and CDR2 YYEKEE (reference sequence). For the CDR3, the DNA is TGTGCCAGCAGCTTCACGTCAGGGGAGGTTAACTATGGCTACACCTTC. It is translated as CASSFTSGEVNYGYTF.

The chain couples TRBV7-6 to TRBJ1-1, with D hard to call. The CDR3 sequence is 13 residues long. Trimming pared 5 bases from V and 1 base from J, leaving 8 bases between. Germline V gives CDR1 SGHVS, CDR2 FNYEAQ. The CDR3 coding sequence is TGTGCCAGCAGCATGACATGGAACACTGAAGCTTTCTTT. It specifies CASSMTWNTEAFF.

This clone was counted once. The chain combines TRBV19 with TRBJ1-1; TRBD1 is a possible D gene (5 bases). Trimming stripped 7 bases from V and 1 base from J, with 16 bases between. Germline CDR1 and CDR2: LNHDA and SQIVND (reference sequence). The CDR3 loop spans 15 amino acids. In DNA, the CDR3 is TGTGCCAGTAACGTACCGGGACCTTCGAACACTGAAGCTTTCTTT. The encoded protein is CASNVPGPSNTEAFF.

The chain combines TRBV10-2 with TRBJ2-3; D not certain. Trimming pared 10 bases from V and 2 bases from J, leaving 34 bases between. CDR3 length equals 20 residues. The germline CDR1 and CDR2 sequences are WSHSY and SAAADI. This chain's CDR3 is CANAKKVGRNPGPPTDTQYF. In nucleotides, the CDR3 is TGCGCCAACGCAAAGAAAGTTGGTCGTAATCCGGGCCCCCCCACAGATACGCAGTATTTT.

The rearrangement uses TRBV5-6 and TRBJ2-5, with TRBD1 matching 9 bases. CDR3 length equals 17 residues. Germline V gene sequence: CDR1 SGHDT, CDR2 YYEEEE. J was trimmed by 5 bases and V by 4 bases; bases with no gene match: 15. In DNA form, the CDR3 reads TGTGCCAGCAGCAAGAAACAGGGGGCCCTTTCTACCGAGACCCAGTACTTC. Protein sequence: CASSKKQGALSTETQYF.